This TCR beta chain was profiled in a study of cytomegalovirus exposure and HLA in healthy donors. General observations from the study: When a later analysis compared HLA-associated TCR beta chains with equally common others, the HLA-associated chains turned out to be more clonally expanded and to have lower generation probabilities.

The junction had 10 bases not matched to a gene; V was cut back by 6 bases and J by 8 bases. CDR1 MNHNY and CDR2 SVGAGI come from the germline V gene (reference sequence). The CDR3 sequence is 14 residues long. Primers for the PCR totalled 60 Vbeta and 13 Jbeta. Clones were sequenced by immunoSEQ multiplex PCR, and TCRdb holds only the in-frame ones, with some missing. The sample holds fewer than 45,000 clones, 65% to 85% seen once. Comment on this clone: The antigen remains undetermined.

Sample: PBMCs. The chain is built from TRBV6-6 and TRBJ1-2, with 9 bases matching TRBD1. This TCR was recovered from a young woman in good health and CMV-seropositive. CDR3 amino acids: CASRRTGEHQGYTF. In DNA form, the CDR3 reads TGTGCCAGCAGGCGGACAGGGGAACACCAGGGCTACACCTTC.